This paragraph reports one T cell receptor (beta chain). The data were obtained in a study of blood T cell repertoires in COVID-19. Using immunoSEQ multiplex PCR, the repertoire was profiled, and TCRdb retains in-frame clones only, with some absent. Among 110,000 or so clones listed, under 90% were seen once. Sequenced input: peripheral blood. This receptor was identified in a woman aged 45-65 years with acute or convalescent COVID-19.

The CDR3 here is CASSLVERSPLHF. CDR3 nucleotide sequence: TGCGCCAGCAGCTTGGTCGAGAGATCACCCCTCCACTTT. The chain uses TRBV5-1 and TRBJ1-6; D call uncertain. Trimming stripped 0 bases from V and 10 bases from J, with 8 bases between. CDR1 SGHRS and CDR2 YFSETQ come from the germline V gene. CDR3 length: 13 residues.